The subject of this entry is one TCR beta chain. As yet, its antigen is unknown. Assay runs were performed at deep level. Each cell subset's genomic DNA was divided evenly among several immunoSEQ plates. Method: immunoSEQ multiplex PCR; TCRdb's copy keeps in-frame clones and lacks some. This sample yields roughly 2,300,000 clones, of which around 90% are seen a single time; 0.37% belongs to the top ten. This entry belongs to a study of shared clonotypes between healthy human individuals. The wider study: Per donor, CD8 memory used one plate, CD8 naive used two, CD4 memory used three and CD4 naive used three. The study, taken as a whole, reports: Clonotype sharing among donors likely depends on sequencing depth.

The receptor's source is a man aged 18 to 35 in good health. Some clones in this sample may be carry-over from other donors' samples. Input material: naive CD4+ T cells from PBMCs. As for subset: CD45RA+ positively selected.

CDR3 nucleotides: TGTGCCAGTAGTTTGGCGGGACAGGGGGCAATCGAGCAGTACTTC. Protein product: CASSLAGQGAIEQYF. The chain is built from TRBV19 and TRBJ2-7; 12 nucleotides match TRBD1. Germline CDR1 and CDR2: LNHDA and SQIVND (reference sequence). This CDR3 spans 15 amino acids. Trimming at V came to 5 bases and at J to 6 bases, leaving 8 bases not matched to a gene.